This passage covers 19 T cell receptor beta chains from one sample sequenced in a study of shared clonotypes between healthy human individuals. Only in-frame clones appear in the TCRdb table, and some are missing; sequencing was by immunoSEQ multiplex PCR. Here the sample spans around 640,000 clones, around 96% being singletons. CD45RO negativity and positive selection for CCR7 defined naive CD8 cells, a population that excluded terminally differentiated effector memory CD45RA+ cells. The sequenced sample was naive CD8+ T cells sorted from blood. The source is a woman in her 30s in good health.

This sequence joins TRBV2 and TRBJ2-7; perhaps TRBD2 as D (7 bases). CDR3 size: 15 residues. CDR1 and CDR2 (germline): SNHLY, FYNNEI. The V and J ends lost 8 bases and 1 base respectively, with 18 bases between them. The CDR3 loop is CASGGGLAWSYEQYF. In nucleotides, the CDR3 is TGTGCCAGCGGGGGGGGCCTAGCGTGGTCCTACGAGCAGTACTTC. Together with reference TRBV2 and TRBJ2-7, the CDR3 gives the full variable domain: EPEVTQTPSHQVTQMGQEVILRCVPISNHLYFYWYRQILGQKVEFLVSFYNNEISEKSEIFDDQFSVERPDGSNFTLKIRSTKLEDSAMYFCASGGGLAWSYEQYFGPGTRLTVT.

This chain uses TRBV4-1 with TRBJ2-1; 8 bases fit TRBD2. The CDR3 spans 18 residues. Germline CDR1 and CDR2: MGHRA and YSYEKL. Trimming took 2 bases from V and 0 from J; bases not matched to a gene: 9. In DNA form, the CDR3 reads TGCGCCAGCAGCCAACCTACTAGCGGTTACAGCTCCTACAATGAGCAGTTCTTC. Translated, it gives CASSQPTSGYSSYNEQFF.

The CDR3 protein is CASSLGQGWSPLHF. Here the CDR3 DNA reads TGTGCCAGCAGCCTGGGACAGGGATGGTCACCCCTCCACTTT. V usage is TRBV14 and J usage is TRBJ1-6, with 9 bases aligning to TRBD1. V dropped 4 bases and J dropped 10; count of bases not matched to a gene: 5. This CDR3 region has 14 residues. Germline lookup yields CDR1 SGHDN and CDR2 FVKESK.

CDR3 residues: CASSQDRETGIEKLFF. As DNA, the CDR3 is TGTGCCAGCAGCCAAGATCGGGAGACAGGGATCGAAAAACTGTTTTTT. J is TRBJ1-4 and V is TRBV14; 7 bases are a match to TRBD1. V gave up 0 bases and J gave up 8 bases; unmatched junction bases: 9. In germline, CDR1 is SGHDN, CDR2 FVKESK. The CDR3 covers 16 residues.

The rearrangement joins TRBV27 to TRBJ2-1; 8 bases are shared with TRBD2. Trimming at V came to 2 bases and at J to 0 bases, leaving 9 bases not matched to a gene. Germline assignment: CDR1 MNHEY and CDR2 SMNVEV (reference sequence). The CDR3 extends over 18 amino acids. The CDR3 sequence is CASSLGAGVGSSYNEQFF. The CDR3 DNA sequence: TGTGCCAGCAGTTTAGGAGCGGGAGTAGGGAGCTCCTACAATGAGCAGTTCTTC.

V gene TRBV11-2 combines with J gene TRBJ1-4, with D possibly TRBD1 on 6 matching bases. Trimming cost V 4 bases and J 2 bases, with 11 bases left between them. The CDR3 totals 15 residues. The V gene's germline CDR1 is SGHAT and CDR2 FQNNGV. The CDR3 loop reads CASSSGTLTNEKLFF. The CDR3 DNA reads as TGTGCCAGCAGCTCAGGGACACTGACTAATGAAAAACTGTTTTTT.

Only a few counts were recorded for this clone. The chain combines TRBV5-5 with TRBJ2-6; D not certain. CDR1 and CDR2 (germline): SGHKS, YYEKEE (reference sequence). V lost 7 bases and J lost 0, with 23 bases in between. The CDR3 has 19 residues. CDR3 sequence (DNA): TGTGCCAGCCTTGGGTCAGTGCCCGGATCTAGCTCTGGGGCCAACGTCCTGACTTTC. It is translated as CASLGSVPGSSSGANVLTF.

The gene calls are TRBV5-1 and TRBJ2-1; D is possibly TRBD1 (6 bases). Germline V gene data show CDR1 as SGHRS and CDR2 as YFSETQ. V shed 0 bases and J shed 2 bases, with 12 bases lying between them. CDR3 size: 16 residues. CDR3 sequence: CASSLGRDTAYNEQFF. The CDR3 coding sequence is TGCGCCAGCAGCTTGGGCCGGGACACCGCCTACAATGAGCAGTTCTTC.

V is TRBV7-9 and J is TRBJ1-1, with 10 bases matching TRBD1. Germline CDR1 is SEHNR and CDR2 is FQNEAQ (reference sequence). This CDR3 is 15 amino acids long. The V and J ends lost 5 bases and 5 bases, in that order; junction bases with no gene match: 8. The CDR3 DNA is TGTGCCAGCAGCCCATGGACAGGGGGAAGTACTGAAGCTTTCTTT. Amino acid sequence: CASSPWTGGSTEAFF. The whole variable domain, filled in from reference TRBV7-9 and TRBJ1-1, reads DTGVSQNPRHKITKRGQNVTFRCDPISEHNRLYWYRQTLGQGPEFLTYFQNEAQLEKSRLLSDRFSAERPKGSFSTLEIQRTEQGDSAMYLCASSPWTGGSTEAFFGQGTRLTVV.

The chain combines TRBV19 with TRBJ2-1; D may be TRBD1 (5 bases). The germline V and J ends were trimmed by 4 bases and 1 base, with 11 bases remaining between them. Germline V gene lookup returns CDR1 LNHDA and CDR2 SQIVND (reference sequence). There are 15 residues in the CDR3. The CDR3 sequence is CASSSQGISYNEQFF. The DNA for the CDR3 is TGTGCCAGTAGTAGTCAGGGAATTTCCTACAATGAGCAGTTCTTC.

J is TRBJ1-4 and V is TRBV28; tentatively, D is TRBD1 (5 bases). Deletions cut 4 bases from V and 6 bases from J, with 15 bases between. The germline gives CDR1 MDHEN, CDR2 SYDVKM. This CDR3 is built from 15 residues. Here the CDR3 DNA reads TGTGCCAGCAGTTGGACCCAGGGTATTGATGAAAAACTGTTTTTT. It is translated as CASSWTQGIDEKLFF.

The V gene is TRBV5-1, the J gene TRBJ2-1; 14 nucleotides align to TRBD2. The CDR3 is 17 amino acids. The V gene's germline CDR1 is SGHRS and CDR2 YFSETQ. The trim removed 2 bases at V and 3 bases at J, leaving 4 bases unmatched. CDR3 DNA: TGCGCCAGCAGCTTAAGACTAGCGGGAGGGCACTACAATGAGCAGTTCTTC. It translates to CASSLRLAGGHYNEQFF.

The chain employs TRBV7-9 and TRBJ2-1, with 11 bases that match TRBD2. The length of the CDR3 is 15 residues. With V trimmed by 5 bases and J by 8 bases, 8 bases remained unmatched. The V gene's germline CDR1 is SEHNR and CDR2 FQNEAQ (reference sequence). CDR3 sequence reads: CASSQASGRKHEQFF. In nucleotides, the CDR3 is TGTGCCAGCAGCCAAGCTAGCGGGAGGAAACATGAGCAGTTCTTC. Full variable domain (outside the CDR3, taken from reference TRBV7-9 and TRBJ2-1): DTGVSQNPRHKITKRGQNVTFRCDPISEHNRLYWYRQTLGQGPEFLTYFQNEAQLEKSRLLSDRFSAERPKGSFSTLEIQRTEQGDSAMYLCASSQASGRKHEQFFGPGTRLTVL.

V is TRBV5-5 and J is TRBJ1-1, with a tentative D call TRBD1 (5 bases). CDR1 is SGHKS, CDR2 YYEKEE, per germline (reference sequence). The CDR3 extends over 13 amino acids. The V gene lost 5 bases and the J gene lost 5 bases, with 13 bases spanning the gap. The CDR3 reads CASRSDRRTEAFF. As DNA, the CDR3 is TGTGCCAGCAGGTCCGACAGACGGACTGAAGCTTTCTTT.

This chain links TRBV7-9 with TRBJ1-1; D is uncertain. In germline, CDR1 is SEHNR, CDR2 FQNEAQ (reference sequence). Trimming pared 5 bases from V and 5 bases from J, leaving 15 bases between. The CDR3 extends over 14 amino acids. CDR3 residues: CASSPPGGGTEAFF. CDR3 in DNA: TGTGCCAGCAGCCCTCCAGGCGGCGGGACTGAAGCTTTCTTT.

V and J are TRBV25-1 and TRBJ2-1; D not certain. Germline CDR1 MGHDK, CDR2 SYGVNS. The CDR3 totals 15 residues. Deletions cut 4 bases from V and 8 bases from J, with 18 bases between. This CDR3 reads CASSALGLGGDEQFF. The CDR3 region has the DNA TGTGCCAGCAGTGCACTGGGCCTCGGCGGCGATGAGCAGTTCTTC.

This clone was observed once. The rearrangement joins TRBV28 to TRBJ2-1, with unresolved D. This CDR3 spans 13 amino acids. Germline values: CDR1 MDHEN, CDR2 SYDVKM. V lost 4 bases and J 2 bases, leaving 6 bases between the germline ends. CDR3 in amino acids: CASSYGPYNEQFF. For the CDR3, the DNA is TGTGCCAGCAGTTACGGGCCCTACAATGAGCAGTTCTTC.

V is TRBV19 and J is TRBJ2-1; perhaps TRBD1 as D (5 bases). Trimming shortened V by 9 bases and J by 8 bases, and 14 bases separated the two germline ends. The CDR3 totals 12 residues. In germline, CDR1 is LNHDA, CDR2 SQIVND (reference sequence). CDR3 protein: CASRPKQDEQFF. CDR3 DNA: TGTGCCAGCCGCCCCAAACAGGATGAGCAGTTCTTC.

The chain employs TRBV12-5 and TRBJ2-2, with 7 bases fitting TRBD1. The CDR3 runs 16 residues. Germline values: CDR1 LGHNT, CDR2 FRNRAP. V was pared by 8 bases and J by 4 bases, with 13 bases of the junction left unmatched. The CDR3: CASFPTGTDPTGELFF. The CDR3 DNA reads TGTGCTAGTTTCCCGACCGGGACAGATCCCACCGGGGAGCTGTTTTTT.